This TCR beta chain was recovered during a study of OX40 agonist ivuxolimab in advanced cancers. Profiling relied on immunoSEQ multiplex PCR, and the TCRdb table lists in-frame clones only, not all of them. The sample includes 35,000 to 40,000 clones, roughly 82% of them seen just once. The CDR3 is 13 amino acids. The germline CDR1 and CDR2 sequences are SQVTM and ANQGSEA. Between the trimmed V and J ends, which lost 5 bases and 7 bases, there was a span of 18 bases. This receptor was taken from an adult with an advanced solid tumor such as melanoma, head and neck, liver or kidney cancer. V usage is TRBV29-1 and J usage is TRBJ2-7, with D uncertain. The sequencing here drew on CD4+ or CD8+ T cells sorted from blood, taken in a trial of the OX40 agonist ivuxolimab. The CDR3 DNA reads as TGCAGCGTTTTCTGGCAGGCCAGCATGGAGCAGTACTTC. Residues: CSVFWQASMEQYF.